This T cell receptor (beta chain) originates from a study of shared clonotypes between healthy human individuals. Generated by immunoSEQ multiplex PCR, the TCRdb table keeps only in-frame clones and is missing some. The sample lists approximately 2.5 million clones; about 92% were seen once. This CDR3 contains 15 residues. Germline trimming cut 2 bases from V and 5 bases from J; bases unmatched to any gene: 8. In germline, CDR1 is SGHRS, CDR2 YFSETQ. The chain recombines TRBV5-1 with TRBJ2-5, with TRBD1 matching 8 bases. This TCR came from a man aged 18 to 30 in good health. Sequencing was done on a sample of naive CD4+ T cells sorted from blood. Documented subset: CD45RA+ positively selected. CDR3 in amino acids: CASSFRQGRFETQYF. The CDR3 region has the DNA TGCGCCAGCAGCTTTCGACAGGGGAGGTTTGAGACCCAGTACTTC.